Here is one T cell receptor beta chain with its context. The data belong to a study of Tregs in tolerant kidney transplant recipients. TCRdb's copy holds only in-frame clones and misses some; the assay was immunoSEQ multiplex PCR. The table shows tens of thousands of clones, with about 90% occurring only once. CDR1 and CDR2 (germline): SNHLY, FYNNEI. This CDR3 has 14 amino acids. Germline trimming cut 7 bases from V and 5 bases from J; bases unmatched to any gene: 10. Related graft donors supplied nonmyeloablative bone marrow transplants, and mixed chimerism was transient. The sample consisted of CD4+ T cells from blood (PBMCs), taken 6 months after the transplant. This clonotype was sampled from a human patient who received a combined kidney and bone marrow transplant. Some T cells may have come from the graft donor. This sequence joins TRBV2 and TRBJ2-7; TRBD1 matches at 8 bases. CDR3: CASKDRGWEHEQYF. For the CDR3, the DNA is TGTGCCAGCAAAGACAGGGGTTGGGAGCACGAGCAGTACTTC.